Included here is one TCR beta chain sequence, with context. The sample belongs to a study of blood T cell repertoires in COVID-19. Overall study context: COVID-19 samples from acute and convalescent phases originated in the United States, Italy and Spain. PBMCs, B-cell-depleted T cells, or T cells provided the cDNA or gDNA that made up the material.

As handled by the study authors: The authors estimated nucleated cell counts from reference gene primer amplification. Profiling relied on immunoSEQ multiplex PCR, and the TCRdb table lists in-frame clones only, not all of them. V and J calls and clone size are those listed in that table; D and trimming were worked out from the DNA. The table includes hundreds of thousands of clones, approximately 85% detected once. Followed over time, Seattle patients had been enrolled while infection was active. The CDR3 has 15 residues. The V and J ends lost 4 bases and 0 bases respectively, with 10 bases between them. Looked up from germline, CDR1 is SGHKS and CDR2 is YYEKEE (reference sequence).

V usage is TRBV5-5 and J usage is TRBJ2-2; tentatively, D is TRBD1 (5 bases). Sequencing was performed on peripheral blood. This clonotype was sampled from a man in his forties or fifties with COVID-19, enrolled during active disease. This chain's CDR3 is CASSNRNSNTGELFF. CDR3 in DNA: TGTGCCAGCAGCAACAGGAATTCGAACACCGGGGAGCTGTTTTTT.